This T cell receptor beta chain appears in the sequencing data of a study of T cell changes during pregnancy in multiple sclerosis. Sequencing was performed with immunoSEQ multiplex PCR; in TCRdb, only in-frame clones are kept and a portion is missing. The repertoire holds about 34,000 clones, with over 85% as singletons. This clone showed up just once. Between the trimmed V and J ends, which lost 7 bases and 2 bases, there was a span of 8 bases. The CDR3 loop spans 12 amino acids. Germline V CDR1 and CDR2: SGHTA, FQGTGA. The sample in question was CD8+ T cells from peripheral blood mononuclear cells, obtained in the third trimester of pregnancy. The chain joins TRBV7-3 to TRBJ1-1; no clear D. This TCR came from a female donor with multiple sclerosis, enrolled in a pregnancy study. CDR3 sequence reads: CASINSNTEAFF. The DNA for the CDR3 is TGTGCCAGCATTAACAGTAACACTGAAGCTTTCTTT. Full variable domain (outside the CDR3, taken from reference TRBV7-3 and TRBJ1-1): GAGVSQTPSNKVTEKGKYVELRCDPISGHTALYWYRQSLGQGPEFLIYFQGTGAADDSGLPNDRFFAVRPEGSVSTLKIQRTERGDSAVYLCASINSNTEAFFGQGTRLTVV.